Shown below are 32 T cell receptor beta chains from a single sample sequenced in a study of cytomegalovirus exposure and HLA in healthy donors (dated by TCRdb to the late 2010s). Library construction relied on the immunoSEQ multiplex PCR assay. For the multiplex PCR, a mixture combining 60 forward primers for TCR Vbeta segments and 13 reverse primers for TCR Jbeta segments was used. TCRdb obtained this table from immuneACCESS and retained in-frame rearrangements with V and J assigned. These tables miss some clones; where compared with another copy, unresolved V genes account for less than half of the shortfall, and the remainder is unexplained. The sample table shows 200,000 to 250,000 clones, and around 76% are seen once. The top ten clones comprise 0.6% to 0.7% of the sample. Sequences were obtained from PBMCs. Receptor source: a man aged 18 to 30 in good health and CMV-seronegative.

The rearrangement joins TRBV28 to TRBJ2-1; the match to TRBD2 covers 9 bases. Germline V CDR1 and CDR2: MDHEN, SYDVKM. This CDR3 is built from 14 residues. Trimming removed 8 bases from V and 3 bases from J; junction bases left unmatched: 5. The CDR3 sequence is CASQEAGGYNEQFF. DNA of the CDR3: TGTGCCAGCCAAGAAGCGGGGGGCTACAATGAGCAGTTCTTC.

CDR3 sequence reads: CASSEGGWAGELFF. The DNA for the CDR3 is TGTGCCAGCAGTGAAGGAGGTTGGGCCGGGGAGCTGTTTTTT. The rearrangement joins TRBV2 to TRBJ2-2; D remains unclear. Trimming removed 1 base at V and 6 bases at J, with 9 bases between. This CDR3 has 14 amino acids. Germline CDR1 SNHLY, CDR2 FYNNEI. Supplemented by reference TRBV2 and TRBJ2-2, the full variable domain reads EPEVTQTPSHQVTQMGQEVILRCVPISNHLYFYWYRQILGQKVEFLVSFYNNEISEKSEIFDDQFSVERPDGSNFTLKIRSTKLEDSAMYFCASSEGGWAGELFFGEGSRLTVL.

This chain uses TRBV9 with TRBJ1-1, with D uncertain. The ends were cut back, 0 bases at V and 6 bases at J, with 9 bases in the middle. The V gene's germline CDR1 is SGDLS and CDR2 YYNGEE. The CDR3 length is 13 residues. The CDR3 sequence: CASSVDSGAEAFF. CDR3 in DNA: TGTGCCAGCAGCGTAGATTCGGGAGCTGAAGCTTTCTTT.

The genes are TRBV5-1 and TRBJ1-6; 7 bases line up with TRBD1. CDR3 size: 13 residues. CDR1 is SGHRS and CDR2 is YFSETQ in the germline V gene. Unmatched junction bases numbered 3, after V lost 4 bases and J lost 8 bases. CDR3 nucleotide sequence: TGCGCCAGCAGCACCACAGGGGATTCACCCCTCCACTTT. It specifies CASSTTGDSPLHF.

The CDR3 DNA reads TGTGCCAGCAGTCCAGTCGGGGGACGTAGGGCAGATACGCAGTATTTT. Translation: CASSPVGGRRADTQYF. The chain combines TRBV28 with TRBJ2-3; perhaps TRBD2 as D (6 bases). Trimming left V 5 bases short and J 4 bases short, with 19 bases between. CDR1 MDHEN and CDR2 SYDVKM come from the germline V gene. The CDR3 loop spans 16 amino acids.

The chain joins TRBV29-1 to TRBJ2-3, with 7 positions matching TRBD2. Losses at the gene ends were 7 bases for V and 2 bases for J; bases not matched to a gene: 9. CDR1 and CDR2 (germline): SQVTM, ANQGSEA. This CDR3 contains 14 residues. CDR3: CSAGPSGPTDTQYF. The CDR3 region has the DNA TGCAGCGCGGGTCCTAGCGGACCCACAGATACGCAGTATTTT.

The J gene is TRBJ2-5, the V gene TRBV5-1, with TRBD2 matching 9 bases. This CDR3 spans 13 amino acids. With 5 bases clipped from V and 5 bases from J, the junction kept 4 bases outside the gene matches. Germline CDR1 is SGHRS and CDR2 is YFSETQ. The CDR3 loop reads CASRRAGGETQYF. In DNA form, the CDR3 reads TGCGCCAGCAGGCGAGCGGGAGGCGAGACCCAGTACTTC.

V is TRBV6-6 and J is TRBJ2-2; D unclear. The germline gives CDR1 MNHNY, CDR2 SVGAGI (reference sequence). The CDR3 is 12 amino acids. Trimming took off 7 bases at V and 3 bases at J, with 6 bases between the two ends. CDR3: CASTPDTGELFF. The CDR3 coding sequence is TGTGCCAGCACTCCAGACACCGGGGAGCTGTTTTTT.

This clone was detected once. The genes are TRBV11-3 and TRBJ2-1; the match to TRBD2 covers 15 bases. Trimming at V came to 4 bases and at J to 6 bases, leaving 7 bases not matched to a gene. The CDR3 runs 17 residues. Germline V gene sequence: CDR1 SGHNT, CDR2 YENEEA. CDR3: CASSSGGLAGGSNEQFF. Here the CDR3 DNA reads TGTGCCAGCAGCTCCGGGGGACTAGCGGGAGGTTCCAATGAGCAGTTCTTC.

A single count supports this clone. This sequence joins TRBV19 and TRBJ2-2; no clear D. Between the trimmed V and J ends, which lost 5 bases and 4 bases, there was a span of 11 bases. The CDR3 runs to 14 residues. CDR1 and CDR2 from the germline V gene are LNHDA and SQIVND (reference sequence). In DNA form, the CDR3 reads TGTGCCAGTAGTTCTTGGGCCCTCACCGGGGAGCTGTTTTTT. It is translated as CASSSWALTGELFF.

As to this clone: The identical CDR3 is also encoded by other nucleotide sequences in the sample. The rearrangement joins TRBV5-1 to TRBJ1-2; 10 bases match TRBD1. Germline V gene data show CDR1 as SGHRS and CDR2 as YFSETQ. The CDR3 spans 13 residues. J lost 7 bases, V lost 2 bases, and 2 bases had no gene match. The CDR3 loop is CASSFGQGGGYTF. The CDR3 DNA is TGCGCCAGCAGCTTTGGACAGGGGGGTGGCTACACCTTC.

This clone has a single count. This chain joins TRBV25-1 and TRBJ1-6; 9 nucleotides line up with TRBD1. The CDR3 is made up of 14 amino acids. V trimming: 4 bases; J trimming: 7 bases; junction bases outside the gene matches: 2. Germline V gene sequence: CDR1 MGHDK, CDR2 SYGVNS. CDR3 nucleotide sequence: TGTGCCAGCAGTGTGACAGGGGGAAATTCACCCCTCCACTTT. Translating gives CASSVTGGNSPLHF.

The chain is built from TRBV6-5 and TRBJ1-2; D possibly corresponds to TRBD1 (6 bases). V lost 5 bases and J 3 bases, leaving 10 bases between the germline ends. This CDR3 has 13 residues. Germline V lookup: CDR1 MNHEY, CDR2 SVGAGI. As DNA, the CDR3 is TGTGCCAGCAGTCCAGGGGACGACTATGGCTACACCTTC. It yields the protein CASSPGDDYGYTF.

V usage is TRBV29-1 and J usage is TRBJ2-1; tentative D call: TRBD1 (6 bases). Germline V CDR1 and CDR2: SQVTM, ANQGSEA. The CDR3 spans 13 residues. CDR3 sequence reads: CSSRQGKGNEQFF. In DNA form, the CDR3 reads TGCAGTAGTCGGCAGGGGAAAGGGAATGAGCAGTTCTTC.

Only a few counts were recorded for this clone. The chain recombines TRBV28 with TRBJ2-1; the D is unclear. Germline loops: CDR1 MDHEN, CDR2 SYDVKM. The CDR3 is made up of 14 amino acids. The V gene lost 6 bases and the J gene lost 0 bases, with 9 bases spanning the gap. CDR3 sequence: CASSPFSSYNEQFF. CDR3 DNA: TGTGCCAGCAGCCCGTTTAGCTCCTACAATGAGCAGTTCTTC.

V gene TRBV6-1 combines with J gene TRBJ2-7; 7 bases map to TRBD2. Germline loops: CDR1 MNHNS, CDR2 SASEGT. Unmatched junction bases numbered 9, after V lost 3 bases and J lost 4 bases. The CDR3 spans 15 residues. For the CDR3, the DNA is TGTGCCAGCAGTGACGGGGCGGGAGAGATATACGAGCAGTACTTC. Protein product: CASSDGAGEIYEQYF.

This clone was observed a handful of times. V gene TRBV6-1 combines with J gene TRBJ2-1; no definite D call. Germline CDR1 is MNHNS and CDR2 is SASEGT. The CDR3 has 16 amino acids. The V and J ends lost 0 bases and 4 bases respectively, with 13 bases between them. The CDR3 region is CASSEAPSARYNEQFF. Here the CDR3 DNA reads TGTGCCAGCAGTGAAGCTCCCTCGGCGCGGTACAATGAGCAGTTCTTC.

The chain recombines TRBV30 with TRBJ1-2, with TRBD1 as a possible D gene (5 bases). This CDR3 comprises 13 residues. CDR1 is GTSNPN, CDR2 SVGIG, per germline (reference sequence). Trimming removed 0 bases at V and 7 bases at J, with 12 bases between. The CDR3 loop reads CAWSVPGWSGYTF. The CDR3 DNA reads TGTGCCTGGAGTGTACCAGGGTGGAGTGGCTACACCTTC.

The chain has TRBV6-1 and TRBJ1-2, with D possibly matching TRBD1 (6 bases). V was clipped by 0 bases and J by 2 bases, with 13 bases between them. The CDR3 loop spans 16 amino acids. Germline V gives CDR1 MNHNS, CDR2 SASEGT. As DNA, the CDR3 is TGTGCCAGCAGTGAAGCGCCTCTGGGACACAACTATGGCTACACCTTC. Translated: CASSEAPLGHNYGYTF.

This clone appeared a few times. At one of its ends the junction is not consistent with the germline gene, which may arise from a read error. The CDR3 nucleotides are TGTGCTAGCAGCTTAGGACAGCAAGATACGCAGTATTTT. Protein sequence: CASSLGQQDTQYF. The chain joins TRBV7-7 to TRBJ2-3; D is possibly TRBD1 (6 bases). The CDR3 is made up of 13 amino acids. CDR1 SSHAT and CDR2 FNYEAQ come from the germline V gene (reference sequence).

This clone has just one count. This sequence joins TRBV30 and TRBJ2-7; 9 nucleotides line up with TRBD2. CDR1 is GTSNPN and CDR2 is SVGIG in the germline V gene (reference sequence). This CDR3 comprises 17 residues. With V trimmed by 0 bases and J by 0 bases, 9 bases remained unmatched. The DNA for the CDR3 is TGTGCCTGGAGTGTCGTCATGGGACTAGCATACTCCTACGAGCAGTACTTC. This sequence encodes CAWSVVMGLAYSYEQYF.

The table lists this clone with a few counts. The gene calls are TRBV19 and TRBJ2-1; the match to TRBD2 covers 11 bases. The CDR3 has 16 residues. The junction had 10 bases not matched to a gene; V was cut back by 6 bases and J by 6 bases. Germline-derived CDR1 and CDR2 are LNHDA and SQIVND (reference sequence). CDR3 in amino acids: CASSRSTSGRSNEQFF. The CDR3 nucleotides read TGTGCCAGTAGCCGCTCAACTAGCGGGAGAAGCAATGAGCAGTTCTTC.

The rearrangement links TRBV6-5 to TRBJ1-2, with a tentative D call TRBD1 (5 bases). The germline CDR1 and CDR2 sequences are MNHEY and SVGAGI. The CDR3 totals 12 residues. Between the trimmed V and J ends, which lost 7 bases and 5 bases, there was a span of 11 bases. CDR3 sequence: CASTPGGYGYTF. For the CDR3, the DNA is TGTGCCAGCACCCCCGGGGGGTATGGCTACACCTTC.

The J gene is TRBJ1-1, the V gene TRBV9; D may be TRBD1 (5 bases). Deletions cut 4 bases from V and 1 base from J, with 8 bases between. This CDR3 contains 13 residues. The germline CDR1 and CDR2 sequences are SGDLS and YYNGEE. The CDR3 protein is CASSTGQNTEAFF. The CDR3 DNA reads as TGTGCCAGCAGCACCGGACAGAACACTGAAGCTTTCTTT. The full variable domain, its missing parts supplied by reference TRBV9 and TRBJ1-1, is DSGVTQTPKHLITATGQRVTLRCSPRSGDLSVYWYQQSLDQGLQFLIQYYNGEERAKGNILERFSAQQFPDLHSELNLSSLELGDSALYFCASSTGQNTEAFFGQGTRLTVV.

This clone was seen more than once but under ten times. The rearrangement uses TRBV9 and TRBJ2-7, with TRBD1 as a possible D gene (5 bases). The length of the CDR3 is 16 residues. The V and J ends lost 4 bases and 6 bases respectively, with 23 bases between them. CDR1 and CDR2 (germline): SGDLS, YYNGEE. The CDR3 loop is CASSSKPWGRVSEQYF. The CDR3 DNA is TGTGCCAGCAGCTCGAAACCCTGGGGCAGGGTGAGCGAGCAGTACTTC.

The J gene is TRBJ2-2, the V gene TRBV6-5; 8 positions match TRBD1. This CDR3 has 15 amino acids. CDR1 and CDR2 (germline): MNHEY, SVGAGI. The J segment lost 2 bases and the V segment lost 3 bases, leaving 2 bases of the junction unmatched. CDR3 residues: CASSYGQGNTGELFF. CDR3 sequence (DNA): TGTGCCAGCAGTTATGGACAGGGTAACACCGGGGAGCTGTTTTTT.

The table lists this clone with a count of one. The CDR3 nucleotides are TGCAGCGTACTAGGAGGCACGGGATGGCCCTACAATGAGCAGTTCTTC. Its protein is CSVLGGTGWPYNEQFF. This chain connects TRBV29-1 to TRBJ2-1; tentative D call: TRBD2 (5 bases). Per the germline V gene, CDR1 is SQVTM and CDR2 is ANQGSEA. This CDR3 is 16 amino acids long. Trimming cost V 6 bases and J 2 bases, with 20 bases left between them.

The CDR3 bases are TGTGCCAGCAGCTTAAGTCCCACGGGTAGCGGGAGATCAGGAGCCTACAATGAGCAGTTCTTC. As protein: CASSLSPTGSGRSGAYNEQFF. This chain links TRBV7-3 with TRBJ2-1, with 9 bases that match TRBD2. The CDR3 is 21 amino acids. The V gene's germline CDR1 is SGHTA and CDR2 FQGTGA. After removal of 1 base from V and 2 bases from J, the junction contained 18 bases not matched to a gene.

The chain is built from TRBV5-4 and TRBJ2-7; 8 positions agree with TRBD2. Per germline, CDR1 SGHNT and CDR2 YYREEE (reference sequence). The V and J ends lost 0 bases and 6 bases, in that order; junction bases with no gene match: 8. The CDR3 is 15 residues long. CDR3 loop: CASSLAGGRGSEQYF. The CDR3 DNA sequence: TGTGCCAGCAGCTTGGCGGGGGGGAGGGGCTCCGAGCAGTACTTC. Filled out from reference TRBV5-4 and TRBJ2-7, the complete variable domain reads ETGVTQSPTHLIKTRGQQVTLRCSSQSGHNTVSWYQQALGQGPQFIFQYYREEENGRGNFPPRFSGLQFPNYSSELNVNALELDDSALYLCASSLAGGRGSEQYFGPGTRLTVT.

V and J are TRBV4-2 and TRBJ2-1; TRBD2 matches at 9 bases. CDR1 is LGHNA, CDR2 YNFKEQ, per germline. Germline trimming cut 3 bases from V and 9 bases from J; bases unmatched to any gene: 12. This CDR3 has 16 residues. The CDR3 is CASSQAGLAGNSEQFF. The CDR3 DNA follows: TGTGCCAGCAGCCAGGCGGGACTAGCAGGTAATAGTGAGCAGTTCTTC.

The count of this clone is one. The J gene is TRBJ2-3, the V gene TRBV13, with 11 positions matching TRBD1. The V gene end was trimmed by 3 bases and the J gene end by 0 bases; junction bases not matched to a gene: 5. Germline-derived CDR1 and CDR2 are PRHDT and FYEKMQ (reference sequence). The CDR3 contains 17 residues. The CDR3 nucleotides read TGTGCCAGCAGCTTTAACCGGGACAGGGGGAGCACAGATACGCAGTATTTT. Its protein is CASSFNRDRGSTDTQYF. The variable domain in full, with the rest retrieved from reference TRBV13 and TRBJ2-3, is AAGVIQSPRHLIKEKRETATLKCYPIPRHDTVYWYQQGPGQDPQFLISFYEKMQSDKGSIPDRFSAQQFSDYHSELNMSSLELGDSALYFCASSFNRDRGSTDTQYFGPGTRLTVL.

This clone has only one observation. The chain carries TRBV27 and TRBJ2-3; the match to TRBD2 covers 11 bases. The CDR3 totals 19 residues. Germline V CDR1 and CDR2: MNHEY, SMNVEV (reference sequence). The trim removed 3 bases at V and 0 bases at J, leaving 11 bases unmatched. The CDR3 is CASSFPGTSGAPSTDTQYF. CDR3 in DNA: TGTGCCAGCAGTTTCCCGGGGACTAGCGGAGCCCCTAGCACAGATACGCAGTATTTT.